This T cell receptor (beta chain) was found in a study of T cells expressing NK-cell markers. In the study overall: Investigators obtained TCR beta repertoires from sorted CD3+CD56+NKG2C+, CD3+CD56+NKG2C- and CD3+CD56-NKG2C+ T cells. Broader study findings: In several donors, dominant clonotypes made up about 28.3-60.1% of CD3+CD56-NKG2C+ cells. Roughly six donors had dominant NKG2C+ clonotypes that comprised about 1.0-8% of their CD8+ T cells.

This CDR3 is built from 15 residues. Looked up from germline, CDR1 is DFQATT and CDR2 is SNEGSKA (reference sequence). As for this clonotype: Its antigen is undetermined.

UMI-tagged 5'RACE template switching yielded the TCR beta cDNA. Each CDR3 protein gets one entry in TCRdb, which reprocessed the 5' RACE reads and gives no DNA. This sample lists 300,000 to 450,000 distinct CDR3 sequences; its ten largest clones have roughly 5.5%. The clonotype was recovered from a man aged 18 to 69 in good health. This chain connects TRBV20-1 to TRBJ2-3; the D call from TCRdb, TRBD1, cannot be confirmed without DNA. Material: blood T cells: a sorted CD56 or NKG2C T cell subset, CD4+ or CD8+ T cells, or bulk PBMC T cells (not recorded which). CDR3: CSASRDLLLTDTQYF.